What follows are 9 T cell receptor beta chains derived from one specimen sequenced in a study of cytomegalovirus exposure and HLA in healthy donors (dated by TCRdb to 2017 to 2019). Library construction relied on the immunoSEQ multiplex PCR assay. For the multiplex PCR, a mixture combining 60 forward primers for TCR Vbeta segments and 13 reverse primers for TCR Jbeta segments was used. TCRdb's version of the immuneACCESS table is confined to in-frame rearrangements and falls short of the full clone set. An unresolved V gene accounts for under half of the shortfall where checked; the remainder is of unknown origin. The sample data list some 150,000 clones, and more than 60% of these were observed just once. Of the sample, 3.5% to 5.5% is held by the ten largest clones. Sequenced input: PBMCs. These receptors were taken from a man in his forties in good health and CMV-seronegative.

This chain links TRBV19 with TRBJ2-3; no firm D call. Trimming took 3 bases from V and 1 from J, leaving 14 bases between them. The germline CDR1 and CDR2 sequences are LNHDA and SQIVND (reference sequence). The CDR3 consists of 16 residues. The CDR3 DNA follows: TGTGCCAGTAGTATCCCCCAGGCCGCACGCACAGATACGCAGTATTTT. Protein product: CASSIPQAARTDTQYF.

The CDR3 is CASSQVNRFGNTIYF. The CDR3, as DNA: TGCGCCAGCAGCCAAGTCAACAGGTTTGGAAACACCATATATTTT. The chain employs TRBV4-1 and TRBJ1-3; TRBD1 might be the D (5 bases). CDR1 and CDR2 (germline): MGHRA, YSYEKL. V lost 1 base and J 3 bases, leaving 10 bases between the germline ends. There are 15 residues in the CDR3.

The chain combines TRBV29-1 with TRBJ2-1, with a weak D call TRBD2 (6 bases). Per the germline V gene, CDR1 is SQVTM and CDR2 is ANQGSEA. There are 15 residues in the CDR3. Trimming cost V 5 bases and J 3 bases, with 17 bases left between them. CDR3 in amino acids: CSVPPLAGFYNEQFF. The CDR3 nucleotides are TGCAGCGTTCCCCCGTTGGCGGGGTTCTACAATGAGCAGTTCTTC.

The J gene is TRBJ2-2, the V gene TRBV5-1, with D tentatively TRBD2 (5 bases). The germline V and J ends were trimmed by 0 bases and 1 base, with 10 bases remaining between them. CDR3 length equals 16 residues. Per the germline V gene, CDR1 is SGHRS and CDR2 is YFSETQ. CDR3 loop: CASSLVFEGNTGELFF. CDR3 coding DNA: TGCGCCAGCAGCTTGGTCTTCGAGGGGAACACCGGGGAGCTGTTTTTT.

In regard to this clone: Other DNA sequences in this sample translate to the same CDR3. The rearrangement uses TRBV5-1 and TRBJ2-5; D gene uncertain. The CDR3 is 13 residues long. Germline CDR1 reads SGHRS; CDR2 reads YFSETQ. Trimming cost V 1 base and J 1 base, with 5 bases left between them. The CDR3 nucleotides are TGCGCCAGCAGCTTGTCCGGCCAAGAGACCCAGTACTTC. Its translation is CASSLSGQETQYF. The full variable domain, rest sourced from reference TRBV5-1 and TRBJ2-5, is KAGVTQTPRYLIKTRGQQVTLSCSPISGHRSVSWYQQTPGQGLQFLFEYFSETQRNKGNFPGRFSGRQFSNSRSEMNVSTLELGDSALYLCASSLSGQETQYFGPGTRLLVL.

This chain uses TRBV19 with TRBJ1-5; 9 bases are shared with TRBD1. J was trimmed by 7 bases and V by 11 bases; bases with no gene match: 9. The CDR3 covers 13 residues. Germline V gives CDR1 LNHDA, CDR2 SQIVND (reference sequence). In DNA, the CDR3 is TGTGCCGGATCGGGACAGGGTGGGCAGCCCCAGCATTTT. As protein: CAGSGQGGQPQHF.

The chain carries TRBV19 and TRBJ2-7, with 7 positions matching TRBD2. Per the germline V gene, CDR1 is LNHDA and CDR2 is SQIVND (reference sequence). V gave up 4 bases and J gave up 1 base; unmatched junction bases: 4. This CDR3 region has 14 residues. The CDR3 DNA sequence: TGTGCCAGTAGTACACCGGGACTATCCTACGAGCAGTACTTC. Encoded protein: CASSTPGLSYEQYF.

This clone appeared a single time. V usage is TRBV4-1 and J usage is TRBJ1-1; 9 bases align to TRBD1. J gave up 4 bases and V 5 bases, and 5 bases lay outside the gene matches. The germline gives CDR1 MGHRA, CDR2 YSYEKL. The CDR3 loop spans 14 amino acids. CDR3 amino acids: CASSSPTGGTEAFF. The CDR3 DNA reads as TGCGCCAGCAGCTCCCCGACAGGGGGCACTGAAGCTTTCTTT.

V usage is TRBV23-1 and J usage is TRBJ2-3; possible D gene TRBD2, 6 bases. TRBV23-1 is designated an ORF whose function remains uncertain. CDR3 length equals 16 residues. V lost 1 base and J lost 1, with 12 bases in between. CDR3 nucleotides: TGCGCCAGCAGTCAATTCGAAGGGGAGGGCACAGATACGCAGTATTTT. It codes for CASSQFEGEGTDTQYF.